This T cell receptor (beta chain) was captured in a study of molecular identifiers for immune sequencing clone quantification. Study-level points and caveats: Clones that exceeded 20 RNA copies held over 99% of effector molecules, yet under 1% in naive cells. Highly expanded clone sizes could be underestimated through barcode sharing by identical TCR molecules.

About this clonotype: Its antigen is still unknown.

Germline V CDR1 and CDR2: MGHDK, SYGVNS. This CDR3 has 15 residues. V was pared by 6 bases and J by 4 bases, with 18 bases between. For bulk TCR libraries, previously described methods and listed TCR primers were used. TCRdb analysed the PCR reads with MiXCR anew, one entry per CDR3 protein. Of 7,000 to 8,000 distinct CDR3 sequences in the sample, 35% were seen once. Naive CD8 T cell sorting was performed on the CD8+CD4-CCR7+CD45RA+ phenotype. The sequence was obtained from a human donor in good health. Some libraries in this study had Jurkat cell RNA spiked in. The chain is built from TRBV25-1 and TRBJ2-5, with D unresolved. Sequencing input: naive CD8+ T cells from blood, with Jurkat cell RNA spiked in. Subset in this sample: FACS-sorted CD8+CD4-CCR7+CD45RA+ naive T cells. CDR3: CASRDPRTVTETQYF. Written as DNA, the CDR3 is TGTGCCAGCAGAGACCCAAGGACGGTTACAGAGACCCAGTACTTC.